This T cell receptor (beta chain) appears in the sequencing data of a study of long-term antiretroviral therapy in people with HIV. Study-level findings and limits: Pre-ART-expanded clones dominated the repertoire at all time points. HIV repertoires spanned tighter CDR3 length ranges than controls did.

CDR3 length: 18 amino acids. CDR1 is LGHNA and CDR2 is YSLEER in the germline V gene. V lost 0 bases and J lost 0; bases outside the gene matches: 8. Researchers report immunoSEQ v3.0 was run at survey level. What sequencing targeted per sample was about 35,000-55,000 T-cell genomes. Measured with immunoSEQ multiplex PCR; TCRdb has only the in-frame clones, and not every one. The table lists approximately 13,000 clones, about 85% of them singletons. This clone was detected once. Its antigen is currently unknown. Here the sequenced sample was unsorted PBMCs, taken 2.1 years after starting antiretroviral therapy. The gene calls are TRBV4-3 and TRBJ2-3; 8 positions agree with TRBD2. The source is a woman aged 40 to 50 with HIV. This CDR3 is CASSQDAIAGISTDTQYF. The CDR3, as DNA: TGCGCCAGCAGCCAAGACGCTATAGCGGGGATTAGCACAGATACGCAGTATTTT.